This entry describes one T cell receptor (beta chain). Its antigen is not known. This record comes from a study of cytomegalovirus exposure and HLA in healthy donors. Notes on the study in general: CMV serostatus was the sole immune exposure data available. When analyzed later, a missense DCLRE1C variant was found to be linked to TCR beta V- and J-gene trimming. Across all donors, roughly uniform sequencing depth was an assumption of the presence/absence analyses.

The PCR employed 60 Vbeta primers together with 13 Jbeta primers. Here immunoSEQ multiplex PCR was the method, and the copy in TCRdb shows in-frame clones only, minus some. The sample carries around 150,000 clones, 75% to 85% recorded once. This receptor was identified in a girl aged 2-10 years in good health and CMV-seropositive. Sequences were obtained from PBMCs.

The CDR3 reads CAIDTLLVREVTYEQYF. CDR3 in DNA: TGTGCCATCGACACCCTTCTAGTGAGGGAGGTAACCTACGAGCAGTACTTC. The J gene is TRBJ2-7, the V gene TRBV2; possibly TRBD2 for D (6 bases). Between the trimmed V and J ends, which lost 10 bases and 2 bases, there was a span of 27 bases. This CDR3 has 17 residues. Germline CDR1 is SNHLY and CDR2 is FYNNEI.